This T cell receptor (beta chain) was identified in a study of T cell responses to AZD1222 COVID-19 vaccine. Worth noting for this clone: Its specificity is unknown.

The CDR3 has 15 amino acids. The V and J ends lost 0 bases and 8 bases, in that order; junction bases with no gene match: 9. Germline loops: CDR1 SGHDT, CDR2 YYEEEE. Libraries were prepared by immunoSEQ multiplex PCR; TCRdb keeps only in-frame clonotypes and omits some of them. The table records 120,000 or so clones, around 87% of them present only once. Findings and limits, study-wide: Baseline seropositivity characterized only a handful of AZD1222 recipients. An increase in Spike-specific TCR breadth and depth was observed after two AZD1222 doses. Donors were mostly white British, more females; clonal diversity possibly underestimated. As reported, nearly half of all spike-specific TCRs target variant regions that are unmutated.

This chain connects TRBV5-6 to TRBJ2-7; 9 nucleotides agree with TRBD1. The receptor was derived from an adult in good health. The sample was peripheral blood, taken on day 0 of AZD1222 vaccination. The CDR3 DNA is TGTGCCAGCAGCTTGGTTGGGACAGGGTCTAGCCAGCAGTACTTC. Its protein is CASSLVGTGSSQQYF.